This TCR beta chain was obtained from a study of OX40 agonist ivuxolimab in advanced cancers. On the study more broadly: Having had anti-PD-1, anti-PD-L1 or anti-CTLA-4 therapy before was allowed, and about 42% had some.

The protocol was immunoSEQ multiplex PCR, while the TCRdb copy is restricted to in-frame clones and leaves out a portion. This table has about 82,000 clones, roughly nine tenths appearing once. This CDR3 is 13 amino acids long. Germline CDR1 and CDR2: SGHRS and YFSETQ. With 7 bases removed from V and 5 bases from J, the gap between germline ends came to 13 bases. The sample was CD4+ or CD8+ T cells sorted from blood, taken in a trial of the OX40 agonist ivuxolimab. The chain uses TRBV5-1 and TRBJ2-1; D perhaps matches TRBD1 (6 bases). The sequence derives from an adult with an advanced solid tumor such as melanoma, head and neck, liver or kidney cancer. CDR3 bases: TGCGCCAGCGGGATGGACAGCAACAATGAGCAGTTCTTC. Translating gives CASGMDSNNEQFF.